Listed below are T cell receptor beta chains from one sample, sequenced in a study of T cell repertoires in cytomegalovirus infection. One entry per CDR3 protein results from TCRdb running MiXCR on the reads. The table records 400,000 or so distinct CDR3 sequences, 15% to 20% of them present only once. Sample: PBMCs. These receptors were obtained from a human donor in good health (CMV status not recorded). Some clones in this sample may be carry-over from other donors' samples. Each CDR3 is given with its conserved first and last residue. Fields, in order: clone size, V gene, D gene, J gene, CDR3 DNA, CDR3 protein. A D gene is named only where the DNA matches it firmly. The size entry is marked missing in some rows and otherwise reads once, few, many or a size class.

size: few; V: TRBV20-1; D: .; J: TRBJ2-7; DNA: TGCAGTGCTAGACCTCTCTCAGGATACTACGAGCAGTACTTC; CDR3: CSARPLSGYYEQYF
size: few; V: TRBV7-2; D: .; J: TRBJ2-2; DNA: TGTGCCAGCAGAATAGACACCGGGGAGCTGTTTTTT; CDR3: CASRIDTGELFF
size: few; V: TRBV20-1; D: .; J: TRBJ2-5; DNA: TGCAGTGCTAGTCTCGGTGTGGAGACCCAGTACTTC; CDR3: CSASLGVETQYF
size: .; V: TRBV4-1; D: .; J: TRBJ2-1; DNA: TGCGCCAGCAGCCAAGGATTCGTCCTACTCAATGAGCAGTTCTTC; CDR3: CASSQGFVLLNEQFF
size: few; V: TRBV10-2; D: .; J: TRBJ2-3; DNA: TGCGCCAGCAGTGCCACGGATGCGGGGACAGATACGCAGTATTTT; CDR3: CASSATDAGTDTQYF
size: many; V: TRBV11-2; D: TRBD2; J: TRBJ2-1; DNA: TGTGCCAGCAGCTTAGGTGGGACTAGAGACAATGAGCAGTTCTTC; CDR3: CASSLGGTRDNEQFF
size: .; V: TRBV5-6; D: .; J: TRBJ2-7; DNA: TGTGCCAGCAGCTTGGTGGGCGGAGACGAGCAGTACTTC; CDR3: CASSLVGGDEQYF
size: .; V: TRBV18; D: .; J: TRBJ2-7; DNA: TGTGCCAGCTCACCAAGGATCCCCGGCGACGACGAGCAGTACTTC; CDR3: CASSPRIPGDDEQYF
size: .; V: TRBV11-2; D: .; J: TRBJ2-4; DNA: TGTGCCAGCAGCTTAGGGCTCGGTGGGCAAAACATTCAGTACTTC; CDR3: CASSLGLGGQNIQYF
size: many; V: TRBV7-2; D: .; J: TRBJ1-4; DNA: TGTGCCAGCAGCTTAGGCCGGGGGGGGAATGAAAAACTGTTTTTT; CDR3: CASSLGRGGNEKLFF
size: .; V: TRBV28; D: .; J: TRBJ2-7; DNA: TGTGCCAGCAGTTTCGCTACAGGGCCCAGCTCCTACGAGCAGTACTTC; CDR3: CASSFATGPSSYEQYF
size: many; V: TRBV7-2; D: .; J: TRBJ2-4; DNA: TGTGCCAGCAGCTTACTAGATCTACGTAACATTCAGTACTTC; CDR3: CASSLLDLRNIQYF
size: many; V: TRBV7-2; D: .; J: TRBJ2-3; DNA: TGTGCCAGCAGCCAGGACTTCACAGATACGCAGTATTTT; CDR3: CASSQDFTDTQYF
size: .; V: TRBV5-5; D: .; J: TRBJ1-5; DNA: TGTGCCAGCAGTTTTTCTGACAGTTCCCCCAATCAGCCCCAGCATTTT; CDR3: CASSFSDSSPNQPQHF
size: .; V: TRBV27; D: .; J: TRBJ2-7; DNA: TGTGCCAGCAGTAGGACGGGCTGGGAGCAGTACTTC; CDR3: CASSRTGWEQYF
size: .; V: TRBV18; D: TRBD1; J: TRBJ2-2; DNA: TGTGCCAGCTCAGCGGACAGGGAAAACGGGGAGCTGTTTTTT; CDR3: CASSADRENGELFF
size: many; V: TRBV7-2; D: .; J: TRBJ2-5; DNA: TGTGCCAGCAGCCTGGGGGGACGGTCAGAAGAGACCCAGTACTTC; CDR3: CASSLGGRSEETQYF
size: .; V: TRBV2; D: .; J: TRBJ2-6; DNA: TGTGCCAGCACACCCCTCTCTGGGGCCAACGTCCTGACTTTC; CDR3: CASTPLSGANVLTF
size: few; V: TRBV6-2/TRBV6-3; D: TRBD2; J: TRBJ2-1; DNA: TGTGCCAGCACGTCTAGCGGGAGCAATGAGCAGTTCTTC; CDR3: CASTSSGSNEQFF
size: many; V: TRBV12-3/TRBV12-4; D: TRBD1; J: TRBJ1-1; DNA: TGTGCCAGCAGTCGGCCGGGACAGGGTAGCACTGAAGCTTTCTTT; CDR3: CASSRPGQGSTEAFF
size: .; V: TRBV6-2/TRBV6-3; D: TRBD1; J: TRBJ1-5; DNA: TGTGCCAGCAGGTCCAGGGGGGGCAATCAGCCCCAGCATTTT; CDR3: CASRSRGGNQPQHF
size: few; V: TRBV6-5; D: TRBD2; J: TRBJ2-7; DNA: TGTGCCAGCAGTTATGAGCGGGAGGGGTACGAGCAGTACTTC; CDR3: CASSYEREGYEQYF
size: .; V: TRBV29-1; D: .; J: TRBJ1-2; DNA: TGCAGCGGACTACTTGACAACTATGGCTACACCTTC; CDR3: CSGLLDNYGYTF
size: many; V: TRBV12-3/TRBV12-4; D: TRBD2; J: TRBJ2-5; DNA: TGTGCCAGCAGTGGGGGGCGACTAGCGGGGCTACAAGAGACCCAGTACTTC; CDR3: CASSGGRLAGLQETQYF
size: few; V: TRBV18; D: .; J: TRBJ1-1; DNA: TGTGCCAGCTCACCTTCAACAGGGTCTAGGAACACTGAAGCTTTCTTT; CDR3: CASSPSTGSRNTEAFF
size: .; V: TRBV12-3/TRBV12-4; D: .; J: TRBJ2-3; DNA: TGTGCCAGCAGTTTTTGGACTCTCCATCCTAGCACAGATATGCAGTATTTT; CDR3: CASSFWTLHPSTDMQYF
size: many; V: TRBV12-3/TRBV12-4; D: .; J: TRBJ1-1; DNA: TGTGCCAGCAGTCAGAACACTGAAGCTTTCTTT; CDR3: CASSQNTEAFF
size: .; V: TRBV7-2; D: TRBD2; J: TRBJ2-1; DNA: TGTGCCAGCAGCTTAGGAAGCGGGGTATACAATGAGCAGTTCTTC; CDR3: CASSLGSGVYNEQFF
size: .; V: TRBV7-6; D: .; J: TRBJ2-1; DNA: TGTGCCAGCAGCTTCATTGGGGACAATGAGCAGTTCTTC; CDR3: CASSFIGDNEQFF
size: many; V: TRBV7-8; D: TRBD1; J: TRBJ1-5; DNA: TGTGCCAGCAGCTTCAGGACAGGGACTTATAGCAATCAGCCCCAGCATTTT; CDR3: CASSFRTGTYSNQPQHF
size: many; V: TRBV7-6; D: .; J: TRBJ1-5; DNA: TGTGCCAGCAGCTTAGTCGCTGGTCAGCCCCAGCATTTT; CDR3: CASSLVAGQPQHF
size: .; V: TRBV24-1; D: TRBD1; J: TRBJ1-4; DNA: TGTGCCACCAGTGATTCTACAGGGGGCGTAAATGAAAAACTGTTTTTT; CDR3: CATSDSTGGVNEKLFF
size: few; V: TRBV7-2; D: .; J: TRBJ2-5; DNA: TGTGCCAGCAGCTCAGAATCCGTGACCCAGTACTTC; CDR3: CASSSESVTQYF